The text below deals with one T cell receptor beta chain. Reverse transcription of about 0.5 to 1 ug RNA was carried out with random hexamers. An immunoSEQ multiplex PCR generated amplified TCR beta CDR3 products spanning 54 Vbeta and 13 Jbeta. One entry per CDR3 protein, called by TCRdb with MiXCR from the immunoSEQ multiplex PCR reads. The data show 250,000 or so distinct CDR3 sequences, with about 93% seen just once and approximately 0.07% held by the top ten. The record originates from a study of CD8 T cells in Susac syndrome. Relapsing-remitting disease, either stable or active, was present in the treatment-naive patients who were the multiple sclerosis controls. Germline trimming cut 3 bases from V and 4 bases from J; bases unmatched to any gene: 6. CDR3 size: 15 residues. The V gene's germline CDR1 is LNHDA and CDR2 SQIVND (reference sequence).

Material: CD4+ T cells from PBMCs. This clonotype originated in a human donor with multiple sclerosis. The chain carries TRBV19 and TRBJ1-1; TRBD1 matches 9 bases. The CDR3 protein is CASSIGTGTFTEAFF. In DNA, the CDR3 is TGTGCCAGTAGTATCGGGACAGGGACTTTCACTGAAGCTTTCTTT.